Following are 22 T cell receptor beta chains from one sample sequenced in a study of T cell responses to AZD1222 COVID-19 vaccine. Generated by immunoSEQ multiplex PCR, the TCRdb table keeps only in-frame clones and is missing some. The sample yields 150,000 to 200,000 clones, more than 85% seen once. This specimen was peripheral blood, taken on day 0 of AZD1222 vaccination. The source is an adult in good health.

The V gene is TRBV11-2, the J gene TRBJ1-1; no firm D call. The CDR3 is 14 residues long. With 4 bases removed from V and 1 base from J, the gap between germline ends came to 10 bases. CDR1 is SGHAT, CDR2 FQNNGV, per germline. The CDR3 region has the DNA TGTGCCAGCAGCTCTTGGACGGGGAACACTGAAGCTTTCTTT. Translation gives CASSSWTGNTEAFF.

The chain combines TRBV10-3 with TRBJ1-3; no reliable D call. The V gene lost 0 bases and the J gene lost 2 bases, with 5 bases spanning the gap. The CDR3 consists of 14 residues. Looked up from germline, CDR1 is ENHRY and CDR2 is SYGVKD. The CDR3 loop is CAISESTAGNTIYF. The CDR3 DNA follows: TGTGCCATCAGTGAGTCTACAGCTGGAAACACCATATATTTT.

The genes are TRBV28 and TRBJ1-2; possibly TRBD1 for D (5 bases). The CDR3 is 15 residues long. Germline values: CDR1 MDHEN, CDR2 SYDVKM. Trimming left V 5 bases short and J 2 bases short, with 15 bases between. CDR3 sequence: CASSPRDRPNYGYTF. CDR3 DNA sequence: TGTGCCAGCAGTCCCCGGGACCGGCCAAACTATGGCTACACCTTC.

V gene TRBV5-4 combines with J gene TRBJ1-6; TRBD1 matches 9 bases. J gave up 8 bases and V 2 bases, and 5 bases lay outside the gene matches. Germline assignment: CDR1 SGHNT and CDR2 YYREEE (reference sequence). This CDR3 region has 15 residues. DNA for the CDR3: TGTGCCAGCAGCTTTGGGGACAGGGAATATTCACCCCTCCACTTT. Amino acids: CASSFGDREYSPLHF.

V usage is TRBV27 and J usage is TRBJ2-5; 7 bases agree with TRBD2. Looked up from germline, CDR1 is MNHEY and CDR2 is SMNVEV (reference sequence). The CDR3 length is 15 residues. The J segment lost 1 base and the V segment lost 4 bases, leaving 6 bases of the junction unmatched. The DNA for the CDR3 is TGTGCCAGCAGTTGGGGGGGATTGGGCCAAGAGACCCAGTACTTC. Its protein is CASSWGGLGQETQYF.

V usage is TRBV10-3 and J usage is TRBJ1-1; D ambiguous. Per the germline V gene, CDR1 is ENHRY and CDR2 is SYGVKD. The CDR3 spans 14 residues. V dropped 4 bases and J dropped 1 base, with 10 bases sitting between them. The CDR3 nucleotides are TGTGCCATCAGTGGGAAAGGGTCGAACACTGAAGCTTTCTTT. Translating it yields CAISGKGSNTEAFF.

V gene TRBV6-5 combines with J gene TRBJ2-1; D might be TRBD1 or TRBD2, each matching 6 bases. CDR1 and CDR2 from the germline V gene are MNHEY and SVGAGI. This CDR3 is 14 amino acids long. With 5 bases removed from V and 4 bases from J, the gap between germline ends came to 12 bases. The CDR3 reads CASSRGTNYNEQFF. In DNA form, the CDR3 reads TGTGCCAGCAGTCGGGGGACAAATTACAATGAGCAGTTCTTC.

This chain joins TRBV12-3 or TRBV12-4 and TRBJ2-7; the D gene could be TRBD1 or TRBD2 (5 bases each). V lost 6 bases and J lost 5, with 11 bases in between. The CDR3 has 12 residues. The CDR3 DNA reads as TGTGCCAGCAGCCCTCGGGGACACGAGCAGTACTTC. Protein: CASSPRGHEQYF.

The CDR3: CAWSTSEYNEQFF. The DNA for the CDR3 is TGTGCCTGGTCGACTAGCGAATACAATGAGCAGTTCTTC. The chain combines TRBV30 with TRBJ2-1, with 8 positions matching TRBD2. Germline V CDR1 and CDR2: GTSNPN, SVGIG (reference sequence). V gave up 5 bases and J gave up 4 bases; unmatched junction bases: 4. The CDR3 totals 13 residues.

The gene calls are TRBV5-4 and TRBJ2-3; 16 nucleotides align to TRBD2. The CDR3 has 17 amino acids. V was pared by 0 bases and J by 7 bases, with 5 bases of the junction left unmatched. CDR1 SGHNT and CDR2 YYREEE come from the germline V gene (reference sequence). The CDR3 nucleotides read TGTGCCAGCAGCTTGGATGGGACTAGCGGGAGGGTTAATACGCAGTATTTT. As protein: CASSLDGTSGRVNTQYF.

This chain uses TRBV11-2 with TRBJ2-5; D is undetermined. Trimming shortened V by 3 bases and J by 5 bases, and 7 bases separated the two germline ends. This CDR3 comprises 12 residues. Germline V gene data show CDR1 as SGHAT and CDR2 as FQNNGV. This chain's CDR3 is CASSFLGETQYF. The DNA of the CDR3 is TGTGCCAGCAGCTTTCTGGGGGAGACCCAGTACTTC.

This chain uses TRBV18 with TRBJ2-2; 14 bases are a match to TRBD2. There are 18 residues in the CDR3. Germline values: CDR1 KGHSH, CDR2 LQKENI. J lost 5 bases, V lost 0 bases, and 5 bases had no gene match. CDR3 protein: CASSPPGGLAGETGELFF. The CDR3 DNA follows: TGTGCCAGCTCACCACCGGGGGGACTAGCGGGAGAAACCGGGGAGCTGTTTTTT.

Only one count was recorded for this clone. The J gene is TRBJ2-1, the V gene TRBV10-3, with 13 bases fitting TRBD2. Losses at the gene ends were 3 bases for V and 0 bases for J; bases not matched to a gene: 8. The CDR3 loop spans 19 amino acids. The germline CDR1 and CDR2 sequences are ENHRY and SYGVKD. The CDR3 sequence is CAISDGLAGAKSSYNEQFF. The CDR3 coding sequence is TGTGCCATCAGTGACGGACTAGCGGGAGCGAAGAGCTCCTACAATGAGCAGTTCTTC.

This clone was counted a single time. This chain links TRBV12-3 or TRBV12-4 with TRBJ2-3; D is undetermined. The CDR3 sequence is 12 residues long. The V gene lost 2 bases and the J gene lost 0 bases, with 0 bases spanning the gap. CDR3 amino acids: CASSLSTDTQYF. The CDR3, as DNA: TGTGCCAGCAGTTTAAGCACAGATACGCAGTATTTT.

J is TRBJ2-7 and V is TRBV12-3 or TRBV12-4; 8 bases fit TRBD1. V was clipped by 6 bases and J by 4 bases; unmatched bases: 5. The CDR3 extends over 13 amino acids. CDR3 protein: CASSLTGVYEQYF. In nucleotides, the CDR3 is TGTGCCAGCAGCCTGACAGGGGTATACGAGCAGTACTTC.

As concerns this clone: Mismatch with germline at one junction end may stem from a read error. This chain links TRBV3-1 (or the pseudogene TRBV3-2) with TRBJ1-1; D call uncertain. The germline V gene encodes CDR1 LGHDT and CDR2 YNNKEL (reference sequence). This CDR3 is built from 13 residues. CDR3 in amino acids: CASSQLPNAEAFF. CDR3 nucleotide sequence: TGTGCCAGCAGCCAATTACCGAACGCTGAAGCTTTCTTT.

The genes are TRBV6-5 and TRBJ1-1; TRBD1 might be the D (6 bases). Germline CDR1 reads MNHEY; CDR2 reads SVGAGI. This CDR3 has 14 residues. Trimming removed 5 bases at V and 6 bases at J, with 16 bases between. CDR3 region: CASSTRGGWAEAFF. CDR3 sequence (DNA): TGTGCCAGCAGTACTCGGGGGGGCTGGGCTGAAGCTTTCTTT.

CDR3 region: CASSTRAANEKLFF. As DNA, the CDR3 is TGCGCCAGCAGCACCAGGGCGGCTAATGAAAAACTGTTTTTT. The V gene is TRBV5-1, the J gene TRBJ1-4; D might be TRBD1 (5 bases). V was trimmed by 4 bases and J by 3 bases, leaving 10 bases between them. Germline V gene sequence: CDR1 SGHRS, CDR2 YFSETQ. CDR3 length: 14 residues.

CDR3 residues: CASSQEAIAGAAYEQFF. The CDR3 nucleotides read TGCGCCAGCAGCCAAGAAGCCATAGCGGGCGCTGCCTATGAGCAGTTCTTC. The chain couples TRBV4-1 to TRBJ2-1, with TRBD2 matching 7 bases. This CDR3 is 17 amino acids long. Germline CDR1 and CDR2: MGHRA and YSYEKL. Trimming at V came to 0 bases and at J to 8 bases, leaving 13 bases not matched to a gene.

The count of this clone is one. CDR3 residues: CAWRAQDRAYEQYF. The CDR3, as DNA: TGTGCCTGGAGAGCGCAAGACCGAGCCTACGAGCAGTACTTC. This chain joins TRBV30 and TRBJ2-7; D is undetermined. CDR1 and CDR2 (germline): GTSNPN, SVGIG (reference sequence). V was clipped by 3 bases and J by 2 bases, with 14 bases between them. This CDR3 region has 14 residues.

V and J are TRBV6-1 and TRBJ2-7; D gene unclear. The V end lost 0 bases, the J end lost 0 bases, and 6 bases lay between the germline ends. The CDR3 has 14 residues. Germline CDR1 and CDR2: MNHNS and SASEGT. The CDR3, as DNA: TGTGCCAGCAGTGAAGCGTGGCACTCCTACGAGCAGTACTTC. Its protein product is CASSEAWHSYEQYF.

J is TRBJ1-1 and V is TRBV20-1; D possibly corresponds to TRBD1 (5 bases). The V end lost 3 bases, the J end lost 1 base, and 12 bases lay between the germline ends. The germline CDR1 and CDR2 sequences are DFQATT and SNEGSKA (reference sequence). The CDR3 spans 14 residues. The DNA of the CDR3 is TGCAGTGCTAGTGGGGGAAGTTGGAACACTGAAGCTTTCTTT. The encoded protein is CSASGGSWNTEAFF.